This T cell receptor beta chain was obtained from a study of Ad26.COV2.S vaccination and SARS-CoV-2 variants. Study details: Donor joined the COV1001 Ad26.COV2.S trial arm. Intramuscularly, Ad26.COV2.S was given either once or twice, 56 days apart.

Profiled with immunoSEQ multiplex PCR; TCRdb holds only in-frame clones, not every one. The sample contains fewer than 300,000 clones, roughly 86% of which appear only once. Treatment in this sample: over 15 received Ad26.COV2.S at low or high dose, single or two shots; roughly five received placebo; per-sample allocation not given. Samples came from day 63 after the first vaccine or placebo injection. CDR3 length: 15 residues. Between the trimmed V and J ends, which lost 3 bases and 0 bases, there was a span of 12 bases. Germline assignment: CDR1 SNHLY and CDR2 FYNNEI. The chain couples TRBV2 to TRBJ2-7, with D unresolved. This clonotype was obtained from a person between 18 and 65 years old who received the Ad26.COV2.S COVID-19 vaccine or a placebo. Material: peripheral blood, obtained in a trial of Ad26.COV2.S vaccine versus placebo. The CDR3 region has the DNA TGTGCCAGCAGTGACAATGGACCTATCTCCTACGAGCAGTACTTC. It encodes CASSDNGPISYEQYF.